The clone carrying this T cell receptor beta chain was recorded at least ten times. These data come from a study of low-dose radiotherapy and immunotherapy resistance in tumors. Gene-specific TRAV and TRBV primers were used for first-strand cDNA, covering alpha and beta chains. For amplifying TCRs, the PCR ran for roughly 20 cycles with Phusion, which was used together with a constant-region primer and the adapter on the V primers. A single record per CDR3 protein comes from TCRdb applying MiXCR to the reads. The data contain some 82,000 distinct CDR3 sequences, approximately 20% of them singletons. Time point defined: before trial treatment. The origin of this receptor is a male donor with prostate cancer. The material was PBMCs, obtained before treatment.

This CDR3 reads CASSPGTGDPRGGQYF. CDR3 DNA: TGTGCCAGCAGCCCCGGGACAGGGGACCCCCGCGGCGGGCAGTACTTC. V gene TRBV7-3 combines with J gene TRBJ2-7; 10 bases line up with TRBD1. Germline CDR1 and CDR2: SGHTA and FQGTGA. CDR3 length equals 16 residues. V shed 5 bases, J shed 9 bases, and the junction held 16 bases outside the gene matches.